This TCR beta chain stems from a study of technical replicates of blood from four donors. The CDR3 loop spans 16 amino acids. Trimming left V 0 bases short and J 4 bases short, with 13 bases between. Germline V gene sequence: CDR1 MNHEY, CDR2 SVGAGI. This table comes from immunoSEQ multiplex PCR, and its TCRdb copy is limited to in-frame clones, with some not included. The sample carries 60,000 to 85,000 clones, roughly 96% recorded once. The sequenced sample was T cells isolated from PBMCs. The rearrangement joins TRBV6-5 to TRBJ2-1; perhaps TRBD2 as D (5 bases). The origin of this receptor is a human donor in good health. In DNA, the CDR3 is TGTGCCAGCAGTTACTCAAGCGGCGGCGCTTACAATGAGCAGTTCTTC. It translates to CASSYSSGGAYNEQFF.